These 13 T cell receptor beta chains were all obtained from the same sample, sequenced in a study of blood T cell repertoires in COVID-19. The repertoire was sequenced with immunoSEQ multiplex PCR; TCRdb's copy has only in-frame clones and lacks some. Of more than 300,000 clones listed, about 90% were seen once; the top ten hold around 3.3%. Sequencing was done on a sample of peripheral blood. All receptors derive from a woman younger than 35 who had recovered from COVID-19.

This clone was observed a single time. The V and J genes are TRBV7-9 and TRBJ1-1, with D possibly matching TRBD1 (6 bases). The CDR3 totals 13 residues. V lost 1 base and J 8 bases, leaving 11 bases between the germline ends. CDR1 is SEHNR, CDR2 FQNEAQ, per germline (reference sequence). CDR3 nucleotides: TGTGCCAGCAGCTTAGGTCGGACAGCCGAAGCTTTCTTT. It codes for CASSLGRTAEAFF.

This clone was counted once. The CDR3 protein is CASSYLRTGLYNEQFF. The CDR3 DNA reads TGTGCCAGCAGTTACCTCCGGACAGGGCTTTACAATGAGCAGTTCTTC. The chain employs TRBV6-6 and TRBJ2-1; 8 bases are shared with TRBD1. Looked up from germline, CDR1 is MNHNY and CDR2 is SVGAGI (reference sequence). J was trimmed by 4 bases and V by 2 bases; bases with no gene match: 7. This CDR3 contains 16 residues.

The chain uses TRBV25-1 and TRBJ2-3, with 9 bases matching TRBD2. The CDR3 has 16 amino acids. After removal of 1 base from V and 5 bases from J, the junction contained 7 bases not matched to a gene. CDR1 and CDR2 (germline): MGHDK, SYGVNS. Here the CDR3 DNA reads TGTGCCAGCAGTGAATCTGCGGGAGGGCCCGTAGATACGCAGTATTTT. This translates into CASSESAGGPVDTQYF.

The rearrangement uses TRBV11-2 and TRBJ2-3, with 10 nucleotides matching TRBD2. This CDR3 region has 16 residues. J lost 4 bases, V lost 3 bases, and 7 bases had no gene match. CDR1 SGHAT and CDR2 FQNNGV come from the germline V gene. CDR3 nucleotides: TGTGCCAGCAGCTTTTCTAGCGGGAGTATTGCAGATACGCAGTATTTT. Its protein product is CASSFSSGSIADTQYF.

The chain recombines TRBV10-3 with TRBJ2-5, with D unclear. Germline V lookup: CDR1 ENHRY, CDR2 SYGVKD. The CDR3 totals 12 residues. V was pared by 0 bases and J by 5 bases, with 4 bases between. The CDR3 coding sequence is TGTGCCATCAGTGAGTCGAGGGAGACCCAGTACTTC. This codes for CAISESRETQYF.

The chain couples TRBV12-3 or TRBV12-4 to TRBJ1-5; 11 bases are a match to TRBD1. The CDR3 consists of 13 residues. Trimming took 10 bases from V and 5 from J; bases not matched to a gene: 4. The CDR3 here is CAIADRGHQPQHF. The CDR3 region has the DNA TGTGCCATCGCGGACAGGGGGCATCAGCCCCAGCATTTT.

The chain employs TRBV7-9 and TRBJ1-1; D uncertain. CDR1 and CDR2 (germline): SEHNR, FQNEAQ (reference sequence). V was trimmed by 5 bases and J by 0 bases, leaving 13 bases between them. This CDR3 has 15 amino acids. The CDR3 is CASSPLGGMNTEAFF. The CDR3 DNA reads TGTGCCAGCAGCCCTCTGGGAGGGATGAACACTGAAGCTTTCTTT.

This chain uses TRBV5-4 with TRBJ2-1, with 7 bases matching TRBD1. The CDR3 consists of 15 residues. Germline CDR1 and CDR2: SGHNT and YYREEE (reference sequence). Unmatched junction bases numbered 8, after V lost 2 bases and J lost 6 bases. Here the CDR3 DNA reads TGTGCCAGCAGCTTATACAGGGGCAGGGGCAATGAGCAGTTCTTC. Protein sequence: CASSLYRGRGNEQFF.

This chain uses TRBV6-5 with TRBJ2-3; 9 nucleotides match TRBD1. With V trimmed by 11 bases and J by 4 bases, 10 bases remained unmatched. This CDR3 is 14 amino acids long. Germline lookup yields CDR1 MNHEY and CDR2 SVGAGI. CDR3 protein: CAAQRDRAADTQYF. The CDR3 DNA reads TGTGCCGCTCAGAGGGACAGGGCGGCAGATACGCAGTATTTT.

The CDR3 region is CASSLLGGGYTF. CDR3 DNA sequence: TGTGCCAGCAGTTTATTAGGGGGTGGCTACACCTTC. This chain links TRBV27 with TRBJ1-2, with D possibly matching TRBD1 (6 bases). The CDR3 has 12 residues. V dropped 1 base and J dropped 7 bases, with 7 bases sitting between them. Germline CDR1 and CDR2: MNHEY and SMNVEV (reference sequence).

J is TRBJ2-2 and V is TRBV24-1, with a possible D match to TRBD2 (5 bases). Per germline, CDR1 KGHDR and CDR2 SFDVKD. This CDR3 is 16 amino acids long. Between the trimmed V and J ends, which lost 8 bases and 0 bases, there was a span of 15 bases. The CDR3 protein is CATTSDRTSNTGELFF. The CDR3 DNA sequence: TGTGCCACCACATCCGATAGGACTTCGAACACCGGGGAGCTGTTTTTT.

The chain couples TRBV6-2 or TRBV6-3 to TRBJ2-1, with D possibly being TRBD2 (6 bases). The length of the CDR3 is 15 residues. Germline loops: CDR1 MNHEY, CDR2 SVGEGT. V lost 4 bases and J lost 2, with 12 bases in between. The CDR3 loop reads CASSSLAAAYNEQFF. In nucleotides, the CDR3 is TGTGCCAGCAGTTCACTAGCCGCGGCCTACAATGAGCAGTTCTTC.

The gene calls are TRBV27 and TRBJ2-6; D gene unclear. Germline V gene data show CDR1 as MNHEY and CDR2 as SMNVEV (reference sequence). The V and J ends lost 5 bases and 3 bases respectively, with 8 bases between them. The CDR3 runs 14 residues. The CDR3 sequence is CASSPQRGANVLTF. The CDR3 DNA reads TGTGCCAGCAGTCCCCAGCGTGGGGCCAACGTCCTGACTTTC.